This TCR beta chain was identified during a study of CXCR3-negative and CXCR3-positive naive CD8 T cells. Study-wide background: Each library gave roughly 1.5 +/- 0.3 million of some 150 million TRB reads. Overall study findings and caveats: Naive CXCR3-positive cells had TRB CDR3s more hydrophobic than those of CXCR3-negative naive cells.

The method, 5' RACE with UMI labels, was used to prepare the TRB cDNA libraries. TCRdb reprocessed the 5' RACE reads and reports one entry per CDR3 protein, with no DNA. The repertoire table contains around 40,000 distinct CDR3 sequences. Concerning this clonotype: Its antigen remains unidentified.

The CDR3 length is 15 residues. This sequence was found in a human donor in good health. Some clones in this sample may be carry-over from other donors' samples. Sequencing was carried out using naive CXCR3- CD8+ T cells from blood. Subset noted: CD45RO-CCR7+CD27+CD95- naive CD8+ T cells lacking CXCR3 (TNR3-). The chain uses TRBV12-3 or TRBV12-4 and TRBJ2-3; TCRdb reports TRBD2, a call that lacks DNA to check it against. The CDR3 is CASSRLAGAEDTQYF.